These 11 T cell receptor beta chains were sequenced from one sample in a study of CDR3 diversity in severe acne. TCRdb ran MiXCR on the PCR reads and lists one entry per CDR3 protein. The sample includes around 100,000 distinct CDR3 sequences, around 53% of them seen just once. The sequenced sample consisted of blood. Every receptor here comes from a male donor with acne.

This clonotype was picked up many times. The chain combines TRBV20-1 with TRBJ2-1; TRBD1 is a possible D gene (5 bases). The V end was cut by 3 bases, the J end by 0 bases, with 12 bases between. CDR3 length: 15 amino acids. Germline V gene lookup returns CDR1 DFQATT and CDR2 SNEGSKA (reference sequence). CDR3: CSASWGQLSYNEQFF. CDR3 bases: TGCAGTGCTAGTTGGGGCCAGCTCTCCTACAATGAGCAGTTCTTC.

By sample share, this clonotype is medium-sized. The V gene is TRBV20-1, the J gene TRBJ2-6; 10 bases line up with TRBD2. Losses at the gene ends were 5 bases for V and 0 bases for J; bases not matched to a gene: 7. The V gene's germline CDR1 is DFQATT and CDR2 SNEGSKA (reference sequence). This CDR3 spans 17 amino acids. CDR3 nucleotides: TGCAGTGCTGGGATAGCGGGAGGCCACTCTGGGGCCAACGTCCTGACTTTC. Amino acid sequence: CSAGIAGGHSGANVLTF.

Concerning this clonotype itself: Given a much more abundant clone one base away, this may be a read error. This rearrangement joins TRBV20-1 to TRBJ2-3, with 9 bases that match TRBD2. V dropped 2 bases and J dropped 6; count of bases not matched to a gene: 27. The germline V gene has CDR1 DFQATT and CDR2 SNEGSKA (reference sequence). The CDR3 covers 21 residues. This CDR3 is CSARNEEPVHSGGPFSDTQYF. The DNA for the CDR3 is TGCAGTGCTAGAAATGAGGAGCCAGTCCATAGCGGGGGTCCCTTTTCGGATACGCAGTATTTT.

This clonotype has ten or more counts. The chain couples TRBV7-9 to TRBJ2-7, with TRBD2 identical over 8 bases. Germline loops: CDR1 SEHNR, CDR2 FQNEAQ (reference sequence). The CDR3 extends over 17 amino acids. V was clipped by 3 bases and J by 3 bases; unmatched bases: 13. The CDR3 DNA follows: TGTGCCAGCAGCTTTCCCTTAATACCGGGGGGGCTCTACGAGCAGTACTTC. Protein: CASSFPLIPGGLYEQYF.

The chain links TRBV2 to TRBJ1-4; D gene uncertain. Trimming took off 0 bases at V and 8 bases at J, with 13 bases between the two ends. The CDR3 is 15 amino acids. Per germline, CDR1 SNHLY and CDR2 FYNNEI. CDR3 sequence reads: CASSEASQNGEKLFF. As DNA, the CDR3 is TGTGCCAGCAGTGAAGCGTCCCAGAACGGGGAAAAACTGTTTTTT.

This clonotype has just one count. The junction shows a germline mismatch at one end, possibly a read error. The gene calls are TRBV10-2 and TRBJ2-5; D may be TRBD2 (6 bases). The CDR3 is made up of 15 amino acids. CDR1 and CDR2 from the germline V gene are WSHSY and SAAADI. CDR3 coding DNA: TGCGCCACCGCCGGGAGAACTCCTATTGGAGAGACCCAGTGCTTC. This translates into CATAGRTPIGETQCF.

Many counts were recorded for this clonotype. The CDR3 is CASSFGDSYEQYF. For the CDR3, the DNA is TGTGCCAGCAGTTTCGGAGATTCCTACGAGCAGTACTTC. The rearrangement joins TRBV12-3 or TRBV12-4 to TRBJ2-7, with D hard to call. Trimming stripped 3 bases from V and 1 base from J, with 7 bases between. The CDR3 has 13 residues.

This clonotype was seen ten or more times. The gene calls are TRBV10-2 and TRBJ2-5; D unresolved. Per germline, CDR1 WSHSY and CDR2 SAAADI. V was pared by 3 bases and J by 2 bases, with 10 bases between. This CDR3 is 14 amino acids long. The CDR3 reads CASSEVTGQETQYF. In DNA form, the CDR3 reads TGCGCCAGCAGTGAAGTCACCGGTCAAGAGACCCAGTACTTC.

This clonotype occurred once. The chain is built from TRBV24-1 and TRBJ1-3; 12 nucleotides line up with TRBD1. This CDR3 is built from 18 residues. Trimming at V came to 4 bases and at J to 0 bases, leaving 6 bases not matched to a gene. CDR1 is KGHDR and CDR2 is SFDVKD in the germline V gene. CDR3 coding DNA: TGTGCCACCAGTGAGGGACAGGGGGCGAAGATCTCTGGAAACACCATATATTTT. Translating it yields CATSEGQGAKISGNTIYF.

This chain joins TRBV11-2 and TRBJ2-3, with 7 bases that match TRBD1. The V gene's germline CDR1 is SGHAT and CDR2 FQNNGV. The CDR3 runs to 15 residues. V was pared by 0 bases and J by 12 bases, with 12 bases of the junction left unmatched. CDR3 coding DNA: TGTGCCAGCAGCTTAGATGGTTGGACAGGAAACATTCAGTATTTT. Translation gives CASSLDGWTGNIQYF.

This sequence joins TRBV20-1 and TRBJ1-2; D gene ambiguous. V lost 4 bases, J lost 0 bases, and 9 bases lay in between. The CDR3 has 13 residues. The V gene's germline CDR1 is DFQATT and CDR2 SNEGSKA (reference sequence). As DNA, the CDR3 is TGCAGTGCTAACCCCACATCTAACTATGGCTACACCTTC. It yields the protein CSANPTSNYGYTF.